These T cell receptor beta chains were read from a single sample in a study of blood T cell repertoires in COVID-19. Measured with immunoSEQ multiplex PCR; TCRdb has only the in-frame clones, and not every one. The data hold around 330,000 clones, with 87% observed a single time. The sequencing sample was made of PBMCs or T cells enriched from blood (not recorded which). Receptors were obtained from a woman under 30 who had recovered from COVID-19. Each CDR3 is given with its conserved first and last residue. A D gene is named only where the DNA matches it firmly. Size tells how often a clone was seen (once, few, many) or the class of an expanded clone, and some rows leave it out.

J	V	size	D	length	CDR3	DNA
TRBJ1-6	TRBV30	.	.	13	CAWRGGNNSPLHF	TGTGCCTGGAGGGGGGGGAATAATTCACCCCTCCACTTT
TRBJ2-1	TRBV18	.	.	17	CASSPLALARSYNEQFF	TGTGCCAGCTCACCATTAGCCCTAGCGCGATCCTACAATGAGCAGTTCTTC
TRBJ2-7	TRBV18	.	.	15	CASSPSGFGSYEQYF	TGTGCCAGCTCACCTAGCGGCTTTGGATCCTACGAGCAGTACTTC
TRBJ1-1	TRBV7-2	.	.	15	CASSSSWGVGTEAFF	TGTGCCAGCAGCTCTTCCTGGGGGGTTGGGACTGAAGCTTTCTTT
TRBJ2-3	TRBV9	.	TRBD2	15	CASSALAGPTDTQYF	TGTGCCAGCAGCGCGCTAGCGGGGCCCACAGATACGCAGTATTTT
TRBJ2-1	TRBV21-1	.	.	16	CASSKATPLCTNEQFF	TGTGCCAGCAGCAAAGCCACGCCCTTGTGCACTAATGAGCAGTTCTTC
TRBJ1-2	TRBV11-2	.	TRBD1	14	CASSSITGGHGYTF	TGTGCCAGCAGCTCGATAACAGGGGGCCATGGCTACACCTTC
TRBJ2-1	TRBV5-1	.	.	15	CASSLDVGANNEQFF	TGCGCCAGCAGCTTGGACGTGGGAGCAAACAATGAGCAGTTCTTC
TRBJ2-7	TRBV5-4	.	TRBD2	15	CASSLTSGSTDEQYF	TGTGCCAGCAGCCTGACTAGCGGGAGTACCGACGAGCAGTACTTC
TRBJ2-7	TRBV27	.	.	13	CASSLSAPGTQYF	TGTGCCAGCAGTTTATCGGCCCCGGGAACGCAGTACTTC
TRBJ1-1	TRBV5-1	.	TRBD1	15	CASSFTGGAPTEAFF	TGCGCCAGCAGCTTTACAGGGGGCGCCCCCACTGAAGCTTTCTTT
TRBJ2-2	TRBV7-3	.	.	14	CASSFDRSGGELFF	TGTGCCAGCAGTTTTGACCGCTCAGGCGGGGAGCTGTTTTTT
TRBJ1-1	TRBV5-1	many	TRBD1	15	CASSFSTGGGLEAFF	TGCGCCAGCAGCTTCAGTACAGGGGGAGGACTTGAAGCTTTCTTT
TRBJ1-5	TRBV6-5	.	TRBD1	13	CASKGTGAQPQHF	TGTGCCAGCAAAGGGACAGGGGCTCAGCCCCAGCATTTT
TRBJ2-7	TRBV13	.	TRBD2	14	CASRTGRSRYEQYF	TGTGCCAGCAGGACCGGGAGGAGCCGTTACGAGCAGTACTTC
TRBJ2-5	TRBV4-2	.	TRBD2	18	CASSQKPGLAGGGETQYF	TGTGCCAGCAGCCAGAAACCGGGACTAGCGGGAGGAGGAGAGACCCAGTACTTC
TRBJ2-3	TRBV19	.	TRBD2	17	CASSSTRTSGSTDTQYF	TGTGCCAGTAGCTCCACAAGGACTAGCGGAAGCACAGATACGCAGTATTTT
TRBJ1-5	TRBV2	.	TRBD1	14	CASSEGQRNQPQHF	TGTGCCAGCAGTGAGGGACAGCGTAATCAGCCCCAGCATTTT
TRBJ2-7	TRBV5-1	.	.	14	CASSKPGLSYEQYF	TGCGCCAGCAGCAAACCGGGACTGTCGTACGAGCAGTACTTC
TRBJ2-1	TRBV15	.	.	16	CATSRDKLGGYNEQFF	TGTGCCACCAGCAGAGATAAGTTAGGCGGCTACAATGAGCAGTTCTTC
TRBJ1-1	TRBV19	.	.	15	CASSSPGTPTGEAFF	TGTGCCAGTAGTTCCCCCGGGACACCTACGGGAGAAGCTTTCTTT
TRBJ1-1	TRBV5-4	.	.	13	CASRTDRNTEAFF	TGTGCCAGCAGAACCGACAGGAACACTGAAGCTTTCTTT
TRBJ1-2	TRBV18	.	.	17	CASSPFGSREPNYGYTF	TGTGCCAGCTCACCATTCGGATCGCGGGAACCAAACTATGGCTACACCTTC
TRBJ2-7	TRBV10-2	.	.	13	CASSVRVPYEQYF	TGCGCCAGCAGTGTGAGGGTCCCCTACGAGCAGTACTTC
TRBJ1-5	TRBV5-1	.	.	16	CASSPPDRNKNQPQHF	TGCGCCAGCAGCCCGCCGGACAGAAACAAAAATCAGCCCCAGCATTTT
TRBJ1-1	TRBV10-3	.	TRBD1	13	CALRAGGISEAFF	TGTGCCCTGAGGGCAGGGGGAATTTCTGAAGCTTTCTTT
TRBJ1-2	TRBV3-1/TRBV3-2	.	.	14	CASSYKTANYGYTF	TGTGCCAGCAGCTATAAAACAGCTAACTATGGCTACACCTTC
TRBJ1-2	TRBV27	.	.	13	CASMGRGFYGYTF	TGTGCCAGCATGGGCAGGGGCTTCTATGGCTACACCTTC
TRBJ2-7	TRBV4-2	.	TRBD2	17	CASSQGALAGRSYEQYF	TGTGCCAGCAGCCAAGGGGCACTAGCGGGGAGGTCATACGAGCAGTACTTC
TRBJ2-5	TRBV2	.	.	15	CASSEGFQGGEDQYF	TGTGCCAGCAGTGAGGGGTTCCAGGGGGGCGAGGACCAGTACTTC
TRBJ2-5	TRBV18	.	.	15	CASSPTTGSIETQYF	TGTGCCAGCTCACCCACGACAGGTTCGATCGAGACCCAGTACTTC
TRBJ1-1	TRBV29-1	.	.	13	CSVAYRVGTEAFF	TGCAGCGTCGCCTACAGGGTAGGCACTGAAGCTTTCTTT
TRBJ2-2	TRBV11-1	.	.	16	CASSPHVARSTGELFF	TGTGCCAGCAGCCCCCACGTCGCCCGTAGCACCGGGGAGCTGTTTTTT
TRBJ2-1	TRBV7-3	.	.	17	CASSLYPDRFKYNEQFF	TGTGCCAGCAGCTTATATCCAGACAGGTTCAAGTACAATGAGCAGTTCTTC
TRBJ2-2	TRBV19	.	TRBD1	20	CASSIDRGQGRSPNTGELFF	TGTGCCAGTAGTATAGATCGGGGACAGGGTAGGTCCCCGAACACCGGGGAGCTGTTTTTT